A selection of T cell receptor beta chains follows, all from one sample in a study of vaccination and CD4 T cells after COVID-19. TCRdb reprocessed the PCR reads with MiXCR, giving one entry per CDR3 protein. The sample contains about 15,000 distinct CDR3 sequences, about 74% of which appear only once. Their antigens are not known. Sequenced material: CD4+ T cells from blood, cultured in vitro. The receptor set was obtained from a human donor who had recovered from COVID-19. The CDR3 runs from the conserved cysteine through the conserved F or W. The D gene is left open where the match is weak. Clone size is given for some rows only: seen once, a few or many times, or a class if the clone is expanded.

V: TRBV24-1
size: .
D: .
J: TRBJ1-5
CDR3: CATSDPVSEGNQPQHF
DNA: TGTGCCACCAGTGACCCGGTCAGCGAAGGCAATCAGCCCCAGCATTTT

V: TRBV20-1
size: .
D: .
J: TRBJ1-4
CDR3: CSANPLGGNEKLFF
DNA: TGCAGTGCCAACCCACTGGGGGGAAATGAAAAACTGTTTTTT

V: TRBV30
size: .
D: .
J: TRBJ1-1
CDR3: CAWKAGNTEAFF
DNA: TGTGCCTGGAAAGCTGGAAACACTGAAGCTTTCTTT

V: TRBV6-5
size: .
D: .
J: TRBJ2-2
CDR3: CASSYSDTGAGELFF
DNA: TGTGCCAGCAGTTACTCGGACACGGGGGCCGGGGAGCTGTTTTTT

V: TRBV19
size: .
D: .
J: TRBJ2-1
CDR3: CASSPHGGKASYNEQFF
DNA: TGTGCCAGTAGTCCTCATGGTGGGAAAGCCTCCTACAATGAGCAGTTCTTC

V: TRBV7-8
size: .
D: .
J: TRBJ2-2
CDR3: CASSLEWNTGELFF
DNA: TGTGCCAGCAGCTTAGAGTGGAACACCGGGGAGCTGTTTTTT

V: TRBV24-1
size: once
D: .
J: TRBJ2-2
CDR3: CATSDPTASGELFF
DNA: TGTGCCACCAGTGATCCGACAGCGAGCGGGGAGCTGTTTTTT

V: TRBV7-2
size: few
D: .
J: TRBJ2-2
CDR3: CASSPIAGGELFF
DNA: TGTGCCAGCAGCCCCATAGCAGGCGGGGAGCTGTTTTTT

V: TRBV24-1
size: .
D: .
J: TRBJ1-5
CDR3: CATSDLQGNQPQHF
DNA: TGTGCCACCAGTGATTTGCAGGGGAATCAGCCCCAGCATTTT

V: TRBV6-1
size: once
D: .
J: TRBJ2-3
CDR3: CASRGTISTDTQYF
DNA: TGTGCCAGCAGGGGGACGATTAGCACAGATACGCAGTATTTT

V: TRBV11-1
size: .
D: .
J: TRBJ2-2
CDR3: CASSLALFRGELFF
DNA: TGTGCCAGCAGCTTAGCGCTCTTCAGGGGGGAGCTGTTTTTT

V: TRBV27
size: .
D: .
J: TRBJ1-2
CDR3: CASSSSPYIGYTF
DNA: TGTGCCAGCAGTTCCTCGCCATATATAGGCTACACCTTC

V: TRBV27
size: .
D: .
J: TRBJ1-5
CDR3: CASSLSSTINQPQHF
DNA: TGTGCCAGCAGTTTATCGTCCACGATAAATCAGCCCCAGCATTTT

V: TRBV7-2
size: .
D: .
J: TRBJ1-5
CDR3: CASSSDTRNQPQHF
DNA: TGTGCCAGCAGCTCCGACACCCGGAATCAGCCCCAGCATTTT

V: TRBV27
size: .
D: .
J: TRBJ2-7
CDR3: CASSSKARGSTYEQYF
DNA: TGTGCCAGCAGTTCAAAAGCACGTGGGAGTACCTACGAGCAGTACTTC

V: TRBV6-5
size: .
D: .
J: TRBJ2-6
CDR3: CASSYNGAGANVLTF
DNA: TGTGCCAGCAGTTACAACGGGGCTGGGGCCAACGTCCTGACTTTC

V: TRBV6-1
size: .
D: .
J: TRBJ1-5
CDR3: CASRVYGGNQPQHF
DNA: TGTGCCAGCAGGGTCTACGGAGGCAATCAGCCCCAGCATTTT

V: TRBV7-3
size: .
D: TRBD1
J: TRBJ2-2
CDR3: CASGRDRGPTGELFF
DNA: TGTGCCAGCGGAAGGGACAGGGGGCCCACCGGGGAGCTGTTTTTT

V: TRBV20-1
size: medium-sized
D: TRBD1
J: TRBJ1-6
CDR3: CSANRGQGTYNSPLHF
DNA: TGCAGTGCTAATAGGGGACAGGGTACCTATAATTCACCCCTCCACTTT